This TCR beta chain was captured in a study of blood T cell repertoires in COVID-19. About the research overall: The origin of the acute and convalescent COVID-19 samples was the United States, Italy and Spain. Nucleic acid was either cDNA or gDNA, and it came from T cells, B-cell-depleted T cells, or PBMCs.

CDR3 length equals 17 residues. V dropped 1 base and J dropped 7; count of bases not matched to a gene: 10. The V gene's germline CDR1 is SEHNR and CDR2 FQNEAQ (reference sequence). In the authors' workflow: Nucleated cell counts were estimated from reference gene primer amplification. Some clones are missing from TCRdb's copy, which holds only in-frame ones; the method was immunoSEQ multiplex PCR. V, J and clone size reflect that table, while D and trimming were determined from the DNA. This table holds around 270,000 clones, approximately 85% found once. Clinical history as reported by participants underpinned cohort assignment.

The chain is built from TRBV7-9 and TRBJ1-4, with 9 bases fitting TRBD1. This TCR came from a woman aged 25 to 39 who had recovered from COVID-19. The specimen was PBMCs or T cells enriched from blood (not recorded which). The CDR3 nucleotides read TGTGCCAGCAGCTTAGGAGGGACAGGGCCACGGGGTGAAAAACTGTTTTTT. It is translated as CASSLGGTGPRGEKLFF.